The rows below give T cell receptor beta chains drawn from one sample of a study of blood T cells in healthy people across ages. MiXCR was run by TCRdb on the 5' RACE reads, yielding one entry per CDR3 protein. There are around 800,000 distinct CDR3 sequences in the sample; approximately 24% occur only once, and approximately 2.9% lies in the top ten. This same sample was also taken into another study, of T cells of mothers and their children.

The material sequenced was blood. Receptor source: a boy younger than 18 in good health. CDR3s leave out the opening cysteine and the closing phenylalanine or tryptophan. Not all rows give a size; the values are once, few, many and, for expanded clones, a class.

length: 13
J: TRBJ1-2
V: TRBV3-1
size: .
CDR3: ASSHLDRGDYGYT

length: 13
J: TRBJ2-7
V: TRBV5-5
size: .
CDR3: ASSSRRGGRDEQY

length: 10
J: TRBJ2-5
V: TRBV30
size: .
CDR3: ACRTIQETQY

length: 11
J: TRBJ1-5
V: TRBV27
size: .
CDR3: ASSPSRGQPQH

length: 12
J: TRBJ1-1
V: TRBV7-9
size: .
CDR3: ASSPGGVTTEAF

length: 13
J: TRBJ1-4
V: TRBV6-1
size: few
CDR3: ASKLRVPTNEKLF

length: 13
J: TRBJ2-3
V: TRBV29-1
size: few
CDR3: SVEWGGGPPDTQY

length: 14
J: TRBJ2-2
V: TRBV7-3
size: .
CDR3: ASSPQAGGATGELF

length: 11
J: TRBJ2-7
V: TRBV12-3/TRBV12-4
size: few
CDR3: ASSPGSNYEQY

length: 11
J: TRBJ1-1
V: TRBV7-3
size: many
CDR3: ASSFREGTEAF

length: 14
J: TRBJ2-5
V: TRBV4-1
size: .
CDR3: ASSQERGTLQETQY

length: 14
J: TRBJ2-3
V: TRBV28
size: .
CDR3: ASSTTMLSSTDTQY

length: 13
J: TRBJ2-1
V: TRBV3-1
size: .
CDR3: ASSQTGGTYNEQF

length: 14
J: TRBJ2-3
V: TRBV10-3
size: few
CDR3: AISEQGAGSTDTQY

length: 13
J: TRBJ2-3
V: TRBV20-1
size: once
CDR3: SARDSGRVTDTQY

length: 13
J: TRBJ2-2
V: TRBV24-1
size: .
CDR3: ATSDRRWNTGELF